The 29 T cell receptor beta chains below come from one sample, sequenced in a study of blood T cells in healthy people across ages. It was with a sample-barcoded 5' primer and a J-beta primer mix that a second PCR of about 7 to 12 cycles was run. TCRdb recomputed calls from the 5' RACE reads with MiXCR, one row per CDR3 protein. The data show roughly 730,000 distinct CDR3 sequences, 56% seen once. Sequenced: blood. The receptors shown here come from a man aged 40-49 years in good health.

V and J are TRBV5-1 and TRBJ2-1, with 7 bases aligning to TRBD1. Germline V gene lookup returns CDR1 SGHRS and CDR2 YFSETQ. This CDR3 comprises 14 residues. V shed 3 bases and J 1 base; nucleotides not matched to a gene: 1. The CDR3 spells CASSWTGSYNEQFF. CDR3 nucleotides: TGCGCCAGCAGCTGGACAGGTTCCTACAATGAGCAGTTCTTC.

This clonotype has only a few counts. The gene calls are TRBV5-1 and TRBJ2-1; 7 bases fit TRBD2. With 7 bases clipped from V and 4 bases from J, the junction kept 2 bases outside the gene matches. Per the germline V gene, CDR1 is SGHRS and CDR2 is YFSETQ. The CDR3 consists of 12 residues. CDR3 sequence: CASREEYNEQFF. CDR3 in DNA: TGCGCCAGCCGGGAGGAGTACAATGAGCAGTTCTTC.

This clonotype was found a few times. V is TRBV4-3 and J is TRBJ2-7, with TRBD2 matching 10 bases. V shed 4 bases and J 7 bases; nucleotides not matched to a gene: 10. This CDR3 is built from 15 residues. CDR1 LGHNA and CDR2 YSLEER come from the germline V gene. The CDR3 nucleotides read TGCGCCAGCAGCCTCTATACTAGCGGGGCTTTTGAGCAGTACTTC. It specifies CASSLYTSGAFEQYF.

J is TRBJ1-1 and V is TRBV12-5; 7 bases align to TRBD1. This CDR3 has 13 residues. The junction had 5 bases not matched to a gene; V was cut back by 7 bases and J by 3 bases. CDR1 and CDR2 (germline): LGHNT, FRNRAP. This CDR3 is CASANDRDTEAFF. Here the CDR3 DNA reads TGTGCTAGTGCTAATGACAGGGACACTGAAGCTTTCTTT.

The chain couples TRBV20-1 to TRBJ2-5; TRBD2 aligns across 12 bases. The J call may not be correct, given that the DNA end is closer to TRBJ2-7. Germline-derived CDR1 and CDR2 are DFQATT and SNEGSKA (reference sequence). CDR3 length: 15 residues. The DNA of the CDR3 is TGCAGTGCTGACCTCCTAGCGGGAGGGAAATACGAGCAGTACTTC. Translating gives CSADLLAGGKYEQYF.

The V and J genes are TRBV20-1 and TRBJ2-1; 7 positions agree with TRBD2. The CDR3 is 15 residues long. Germline CDR1 is DFQATT and CDR2 is SNEGSKA (reference sequence). J lost 5 bases, V lost 1 base, and 8 bases had no gene match. The CDR3 coding sequence is TGCAGTGCTAGAGGTGGGGACTACCAAAACAATGAGCAGTTCTTC. Translating it yields CSARGGDYQNNEQFF.

This clonotype was observed many times. The chain couples TRBV28 to TRBJ2-1; no definite D call. V gave up 7 bases and J gave up 2 bases, with 18 bases separating them. This CDR3 spans 16 amino acids. In germline, CDR1 is MDHEN, CDR2 SYDVKM. CDR3 nucleotides: TGTGCCAGCATCCGTGCTACGGGCTGGGCCTACAATGAGCAGTTCTTC. The encoded protein is CASIRATGWAYNEQFF.

V is TRBV10-3 and J is TRBJ2-3; no definite D call. The germline gives CDR1 ENHRY, CDR2 SYGVKD. The V end was cut by 0 bases, the J end by 3 bases, with 7 bases between. The CDR3 is 14 amino acids. The CDR3 reads CAISESSATDTQYF. In DNA form, the CDR3 reads TGTGCCATCAGTGAGTCGTCTGCAACAGATACGCAGTATTTT.

The chain carries TRBV4-3 and TRBJ1-6; the D is unclear. The CDR3 is 16 residues long. The germline V gene has CDR1 LGHNA and CDR2 YSLEER. V was shortened by 4 bases and J by 6 bases, with 16 bases between the two germline ends. CDR3 nucleotide sequence: TGCGCCAGCAGCCTCACTTTCGACACCTCTAATTCACCCCTCCACTTT. Amino acids: CASSLTFDTSNSPLHF.

V and J are TRBV5-1 and TRBJ2-7; TRBD1 matches 7 bases. The length of the CDR3 is 14 residues. Germline V lookup: CDR1 SGHRS, CDR2 YFSETQ. The ends lost 0 bases at V and 3 bases at J; junction bases unmatched: 3. CDR3 amino acids: CASSLERGLYEQYF. DNA for the CDR3: TGCGCCAGCAGCTTGGAAAGGGGGCTCTACGAGCAGTACTTC. The whole variable domain, remainder taken from reference TRBV5-1 and TRBJ2-7, is KAGVTQTPRYLIKTRGQQVTLSCSPISGHRSVSWYQQTPGQGLQFLFEYFSETQRNKGNFPGRFSGRQFSNSRSEMNVSTLELGDSALYLCASSLERGLYEQYFGPGTRLTVT.

This chain links TRBV5-1 with TRBJ2-7; 8 nucleotides agree with TRBD1. The CDR3 is 15 amino acids. V lost 0 bases to trimming and J lost 4 bases; unmatched junction nucleotides: 6. Germline CDR1 and CDR2: SGHRS and YFSETQ. CDR3 coding DNA: TGCGCCAGCAGCTTGGATTTAGGACAGGGTTACGAGCAGTACTTC. Translated, it gives CASSLDLGQGYEQYF.

This clonotype was detected ten times or more. This rearrangement joins TRBV2 to TRBJ1-6; D is ambiguous. This CDR3 spans 15 amino acids. The ends were cut back, 1 base at V and 5 bases at J, with 9 bases in the middle. Germline V gene lookup returns CDR1 SNHLY and CDR2 FYNNEI. Here the CDR3 reads CASSEGRVNNSPLHF. In nucleotides, the CDR3 is TGTGCCAGCAGTGAAGGGAGAGTTAATAATTCACCCCTCCACTTT. Full variable domain (remainder filled in from reference TRBV2 and TRBJ1-6): EPEVTQTPSHQVTQMGQEVILRCVPISNHLYFYWYRQILGQKVEFLVSFYNNEISEKSEIFDDQFSVERPDGSNFTLKIRSTKLEDSAMYFCASSEGRVNNSPLHFGNGTRLTVT.

This sequence joins TRBV7-2 and TRBJ1-2; a weak D match, TRBD1 (6 bases). The V end was cut by 4 bases, the J end by 5 bases, with 14 bases between. Looked up from germline, CDR1 is SGHTA and CDR2 is FQGNSA. This CDR3 is 14 amino acids long. CDR3 loop: CASSSDSRPYGYTF. The CDR3 nucleotides are TGTGCCAGCAGCTCGGACAGCAGACCTTATGGCTACACCTTC.

This clonotype was picked up a small number of times. V and J are TRBV9 and TRBJ1-2; 7 bases fit TRBD1. Germline-derived CDR1 and CDR2 are SGDLS and YYNGEE. Trimming at V came to 0 bases and at J to 6 bases, leaving 5 bases not matched to a gene. The CDR3 has 14 amino acids. The CDR3 here is CASSVDGGTDGYTF. DNA of the CDR3: TGTGCCAGCAGCGTAGATGGAGGGACAGATGGCTACACCTTC.

The CDR3 is CASLQGRRYF. Written as DNA, the CDR3 is TGTGCCAGCCTCCAGGGCAGGCGGTACTTC. V is TRBV27 and J is TRBJ2-7, with D possibly being TRBD1 (5 bases). V was pared by 8 bases and J by 12 bases, with 14 bases between. Germline CDR1 is MNHEY and CDR2 is SMNVEV (reference sequence). This CDR3 has 10 residues.

The V and J genes are TRBV4-2 and TRBJ1-1, with D possibly being TRBD1 (5 bases). Trimming pared 3 bases from V and 5 bases from J, leaving 13 bases between. CDR1 is LGHNA, CDR2 YNFKEQ, per germline. This CDR3 comprises 14 residues. The CDR3 protein is CASSHGAGGTEAFF. Here the CDR3 DNA reads TGTGCCAGCAGCCATGGGGCGGGGGGGACTGAAGCTTTCTTT.

The rearrangement joins TRBV3-1 to TRBJ2-4, with D possibly called TRBD1 or TRBD2 (6 bases each). Trimming pared 1 base from V and 4 bases from J, leaving 14 bases between. CDR3 size: 16 residues. Germline CDR1 is LGHDT and CDR2 is YNNKEL (reference sequence). The CDR3 DNA sequence: TGTGCCAGCAGCCAAGTAGGCAGGGGAGGAAAAAACATTCAGTACTTC. The encoded protein is CASSQVGRGGKNIQYF.

The gene calls are TRBV9 and TRBJ2-1; D may be TRBD2 (5 bases). The CDR3 length is 16 residues. Trimming removed 3 bases at V and 0 bases at J, with 13 bases between. The germline V gene encodes CDR1 SGDLS and CDR2 YYNGEE. CDR3 region: CASSGWTVSSYNEQFF. The CDR3 DNA is TGTGCCAGCAGCGGATGGACTGTGAGCTCCTACAATGAGCAGTTCTTC.

This clonotype was seen a few times. DNA for the CDR3: TGTGCCAGCAGTTGGGGGACAGCTGAGCAGTTCTTC. As protein: CASSWGTAEQFF. The rearrangement joins TRBV6-5 to TRBJ2-1, with 7 nucleotides matching TRBD1. This CDR3 has 12 residues. CDR1 MNHEY and CDR2 SVGAGI come from the germline V gene. V lost 4 bases, J lost 9 bases, and 3 bases stayed unmatched.

The chain recombines TRBV15 with TRBJ2-7, with 9 bases aligning to TRBD2. Germline CDR1 LNHNV, CDR2 YYDKDF (reference sequence). The CDR3 runs to 18 residues. The trim removed 0 bases at V and 0 bases at J, leaving 9 bases unmatched. The CDR3 reads CATSREKPSGTRSYEQYF. CDR3 nucleotide sequence: TGTGCCACCAGCAGAGAAAAACCTAGCGGGACCCGCTCCTACGAGCAGTACTTC.

This clonotype was observed a handful of times. The chain joins TRBV28 to TRBJ1-5, with 12 bases matching TRBD1. CDR1 is MDHEN and CDR2 is SYDVKM in the germline V gene. The J segment lost 7 bases and the V segment lost 4 bases, leaving 5 bases of the junction unmatched. The CDR3 sequence is 15 residues long. The CDR3 here is CASSWGQGATQPQHF. The CDR3, as DNA: TGTGCCAGCAGTTGGGGACAGGGGGCGACCCAGCCCCAGCATTTT.

This chain uses TRBV27 with TRBJ2-3, with a tentative D call TRBD1 (6 bases). The CDR3 consists of 13 residues. V was clipped by 1 base and J by 10 bases, with 12 bases between them. The germline gives CDR1 MNHEY, CDR2 SMNVEV (reference sequence). CDR3 loop: CASSLFTGNAQYF. CDR3 DNA sequence: TGTGCCAGCAGTTTATTCACAGGGAATGCGCAGTATTTT.

The sample holds one count of this clonotype. A read error may produce the germline difference seen at one junction end. This chain links TRBV7-9 with TRBJ1-2; no firm D call. The germline gives CDR1 SEHNR, CDR2 FQNEAQ (reference sequence). The CDR3 spans 14 residues. The CDR3 nucleotides read TGTGCCAGCAGCTTAGGATTCAGGCTAGGTGGCCACACCTTC. Translation gives CASSLGFRLGGHTF.

The sample holds one count of this clonotype. This chain uses TRBV6-5 with TRBJ2-5, with D possibly being TRBD1 or TRBD2 (5 bases each). This CDR3 has 15 residues. Germline-derived CDR1 and CDR2 are MNHEY and SVGAGI. V lost 6 bases and J 5 bases, leaving 19 bases between the germline ends. Written as DNA, the CDR3 is TGTGCCAGCAGGGAGCCGGGGCGCCCCGCGGAGACCCAGTACTTC. Its protein is CASREPGRPAETQYF.

The rearrangement links TRBV20-1 to TRBJ2-7; a weak D match, TRBD2 (6 bases). There are 14 residues in the CDR3. The germline CDR1 and CDR2 sequences are DFQATT and SNEGSKA (reference sequence). Deletions cut 3 bases from V and 1 base from J, with 13 bases between. For the CDR3, the DNA is TGCAGTGCTAGGTGGCAGGGAGGATCCTACGAGCAGTACTTC. It encodes CSARWQGGSYEQYF.

This chain uses TRBV20-1 with TRBJ1-5; D possibly corresponds to TRBD1 (6 bases). The CDR3 is 13 amino acids. CDR1 and CDR2 from the germline V gene are DFQATT and SNEGSKA (reference sequence). Trimming pared 0 bases from V and 10 bases from J, leaving 13 bases between. The CDR3, as DNA: TGCAGTGCTAGAGATGAACAGGGACTACCCCAGCATTTT. Encoded protein: CSARDEQGLPQHF.

The genes are TRBV2 and TRBJ1-5; 8 nucleotides line up with TRBD1. Germline lookup yields CDR1 SNHLY and CDR2 FYNNEI. The CDR3 covers 14 residues. The junction had 2 bases not matched to a gene; V was cut back by 7 bases and J by 0 bases. The chain's CDR3 is CASTDRGSNQPQHF. The CDR3 DNA reads TGTGCCAGCACAGACAGGGGTAGCAATCAGCCCCAGCATTTT.

There are a few counts of this clonotype. The V gene is TRBV20-1, the J gene TRBJ2-7, with TRBD2 identical over 9 bases. The CDR3 has 16 residues. The germline gives CDR1 DFQATT, CDR2 SNEGSKA (reference sequence). With V trimmed by 3 bases and J by 0 bases, 9 bases remained unmatched. CDR3: CSAREDRTSVSYEQYF. The CDR3, as DNA: TGCAGTGCTAGGGAAGATAGGACTAGCGTCTCCTACGAGCAGTACTTC.

The chain couples TRBV11-3 to TRBJ2-5, with TRBD1 matching over 11 bases. TRBJ2-7 matches the DNA end more closely, so the J call is doubtful. CDR1 and CDR2 from the germline V gene are SGHNT and YENEEA. CDR3 length: 14 residues. The CDR3 is CASSLYGTGGEQYF. The CDR3 region has the DNA TGTGCCAGCAGCCTTTACGGGACAGGGGGCGAGCAGTACTTC.